Listed below are T cell receptor beta chains from one sample, sequenced in a study of blood T cell repertoires in COVID-19. The protocol was immunoSEQ multiplex PCR, while the TCRdb copy is restricted to in-frame clones and leaves out a portion. The table lists fewer than 350,000 clones, roughly nine tenths of them singletons. The sample consisted of peripheral blood. The receptors derive from a woman aged 55-70 years with COVID-19, enrolled during active disease. Each CDR3 is given with its conserved first and last residue. A D gene is named only where the DNA matches it firmly. Some rows mark clone size as missing; the rest say once, few, many or name a class of expanded clone.

size	V	D	J	DNA	CDR3
once	TRBV3-1/TRBV3-2	.	TRBJ1-2	TGTGCCAGCAGCCCAGGGGCTTTTTCTGGCTACACCTTC	CASSPGAFSGYTF
.	TRBV27	.	TRBJ1-1	TGTGCCAGCAGTTTATCGAGTGGGGCGAGTACTGAAGCTTTCTTT	CASSLSSGASTEAFF
.	TRBV18	TRBD1	TRBJ1-6	TGTGCCAGCTCTCCGGGACAGGGGGATTCACCCCTCCACTTT	CASSPGQGDSPLHF
once	TRBV5-6	.	TRBJ1-5	TGTGCCAGCAGCCTCCACACGACAGGAGGTCAGCCCCAGCATTTT	CASSLHTTGGQPQHF
.	TRBV5-1	.	TRBJ2-3	TGCGCCAGCAGCTCCCAGACTAGCACAGATACGCAGTATTTT	CASSSQTSTDTQYF
once	TRBV6-5	.	TRBJ2-5	TGTGCCAGCAGGGGGGCCGAGACCCAGTACTTC	CASRGAETQYF
.	TRBV6-5	TRBD1	TRBJ1-5	TGTGCCAGCAGTTCGGGACAGAGCAATCAGCCCCAGCATTTT	CASSSGQSNQPQHF
once	TRBV5-1	TRBD1	TRBJ2-2	TGCGCCAGCAGCAGGGACAGGCAGGACACCGGGGAGCTGTTTTTT	CASSRDRQDTGELFF
.	TRBV6-1	TRBD1	TRBJ1-5	TGTGCCAGCAGTGAACCGGACAGGGGCAATCAGCCCCAGCATTTT	CASSEPDRGNQPQHF
.	TRBV12-2	.	TRBJ1-5	TGTGCAAGTCGCTTAGTACGGACCCAGACAGGGGGCATGCAGCCCCAGCATTTT	CASRLVRTQTGGMQPQHF
.	TRBV4-1	TRBD1	TRBJ2-1	TGCGCCAGCAGCCACCCCAGGACAGGTTTGTCTTACAATGAGCAGTTCTTC	CASSHPRTGLSYNEQFF
.	TRBV2	.	TRBJ2-3	TGTGCCAGCAGTGTTGCGGGAACAGATACGCAGTATTTT	CASSVAGTDTQYF
.	TRBV21-1	.	TRBJ2-4	TGTGCCAGCATAGCATTTCGGGGGGCTGCCAAAAACATTCAGTACTTC	CASIAFRGAAKNIQYF
.	TRBV5-1	.	TRBJ1-3	TGCGCCAGCAGCTTACAGGACTCTGGAAACACCATATATTTT	CASSLQDSGNTIYF
.	TRBV5-6	TRBD1	TRBJ1-2	TGTGCCAGCAGCTGGGACAGGGCCCACTATGGCTACACCTTC	CASSWDRAHYGYTF
.	TRBV10-3	.	TRBJ1-1	TGTGCCATCAGTGAGCTTGCCCGAGGCACTGAAGCTTTCTTT	CAISELARGTEAFF
.	TRBV27	TRBD1	TRBJ1-2	TGTGCCAGCAGTTTAAGCTCCGGGACAGACTATGGCTACACCTTC	CASSLSSGTDYGYTF
.	TRBV18	TRBD1	TRBJ1-1	TGTGCCAGCTCGGCTACAGGGGACACTGAAGCTTTCTTT	CASSATGDTEAFF
.	TRBV5-1	.	TRBJ1-2	TGCGCCAGCAGCCCGGACAGAAACTATGGCTACACCTTC	CASSPDRNYGYTF
few	TRBV5-1	TRBD1	TRBJ1-2	TGCGCCAGCAGCTTGGCCGGGACAGGGGGCGTTAATGGCTACACCTTC	CASSLAGTGGVNGYTF
.	TRBV4-1	TRBD1	TRBJ2-3	TGCGCCAGCAGCCCTACCCAGACAGGGCTTATGGCAGATACGCAGTATTTT	CASSPTQTGLMADTQYF
.	TRBV27	.	TRBJ2-3	TGTGCCAGCCACCGAGGGAGTATGGCAGATACGCAGTATTTT	CASHRGSMADTQYF
.	TRBV12-3/TRBV12-4	.	TRBJ1-1	TGTGCCAGCAGTCAGGGCGGGAACACTGAAGCTTTCTTT	CASSQGGNTEAFF